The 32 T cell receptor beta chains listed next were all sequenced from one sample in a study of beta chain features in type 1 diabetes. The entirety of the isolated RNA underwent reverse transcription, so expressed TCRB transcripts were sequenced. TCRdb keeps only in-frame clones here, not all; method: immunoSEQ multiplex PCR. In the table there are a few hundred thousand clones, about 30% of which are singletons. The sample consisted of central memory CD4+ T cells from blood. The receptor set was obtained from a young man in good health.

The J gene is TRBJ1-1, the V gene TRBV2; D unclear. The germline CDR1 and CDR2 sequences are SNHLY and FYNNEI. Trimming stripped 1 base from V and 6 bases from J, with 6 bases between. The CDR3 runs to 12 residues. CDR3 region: CASSEGVAEAFF. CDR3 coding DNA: TGTGCCAGCAGTGAAGGAGTAGCTGAAGCTTTCTTT.

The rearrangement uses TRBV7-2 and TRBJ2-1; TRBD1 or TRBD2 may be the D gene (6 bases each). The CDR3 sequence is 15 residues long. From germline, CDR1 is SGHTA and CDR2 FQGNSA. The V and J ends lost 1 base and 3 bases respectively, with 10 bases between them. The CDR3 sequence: CASSLVGGGYNEQFF. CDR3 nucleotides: TGTGCCAGCAGCTTAGTAGGGGGAGGCTACAATGAGCAGTTCTTC.

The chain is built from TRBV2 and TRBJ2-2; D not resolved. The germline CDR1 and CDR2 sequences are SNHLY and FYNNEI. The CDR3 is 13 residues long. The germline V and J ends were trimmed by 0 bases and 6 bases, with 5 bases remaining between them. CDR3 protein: CASSEARSGELFF. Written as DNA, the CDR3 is TGTGCCAGCAGTGAAGCGAGGTCCGGGGAGCTGTTTTTT.

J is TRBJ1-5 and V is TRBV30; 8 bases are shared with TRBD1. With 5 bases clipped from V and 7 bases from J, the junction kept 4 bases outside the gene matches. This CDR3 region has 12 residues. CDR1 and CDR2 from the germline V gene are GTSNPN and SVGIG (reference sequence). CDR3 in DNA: TGTGCCTGGGGGACAGGAGTCCAGCCCCAGCATTTT. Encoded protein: CAWGTGVQPQHF.

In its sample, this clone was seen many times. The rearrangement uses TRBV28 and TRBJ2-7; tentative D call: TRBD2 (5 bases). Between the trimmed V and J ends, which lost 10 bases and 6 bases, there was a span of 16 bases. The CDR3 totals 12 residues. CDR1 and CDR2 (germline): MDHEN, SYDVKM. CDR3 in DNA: TGTGCCACCTCACCGGGAACACCCGAGCAGTACTTC. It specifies CATSPGTPEQYF.

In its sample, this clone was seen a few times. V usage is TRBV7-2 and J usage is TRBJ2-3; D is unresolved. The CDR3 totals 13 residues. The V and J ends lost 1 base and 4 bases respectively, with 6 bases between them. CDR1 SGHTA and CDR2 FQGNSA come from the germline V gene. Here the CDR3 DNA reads TGTGCCAGCAGCTTAGAGGCTGCAGATACGCAGTATTTT. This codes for CASSLEAADTQYF.

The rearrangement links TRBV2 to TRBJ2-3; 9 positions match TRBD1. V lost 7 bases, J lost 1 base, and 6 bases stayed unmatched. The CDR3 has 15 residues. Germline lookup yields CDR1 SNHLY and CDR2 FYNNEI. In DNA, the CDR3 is TGTGCCAGCACTAGGGGACAGGGAGGCACAGATACGCAGTATTTT. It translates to CASTRGQGGTDTQYF.

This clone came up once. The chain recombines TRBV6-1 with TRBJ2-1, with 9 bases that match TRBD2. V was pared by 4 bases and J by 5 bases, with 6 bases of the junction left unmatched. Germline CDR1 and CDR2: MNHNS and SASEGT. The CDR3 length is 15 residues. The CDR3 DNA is TGTGCCAGCAGTGCAAGGGGACTAGCAAACAATGAGCAGTTCTTC. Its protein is CASSARGLANNEQFF.

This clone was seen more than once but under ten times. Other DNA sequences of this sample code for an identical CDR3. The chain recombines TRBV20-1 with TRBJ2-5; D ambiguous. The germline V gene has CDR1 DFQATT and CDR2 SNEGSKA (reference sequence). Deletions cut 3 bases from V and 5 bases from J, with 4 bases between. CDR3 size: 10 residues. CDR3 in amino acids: CSARVETQYF. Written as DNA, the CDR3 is TGCAGTGCTAGGGTGGAGACCCAGTACTTC.

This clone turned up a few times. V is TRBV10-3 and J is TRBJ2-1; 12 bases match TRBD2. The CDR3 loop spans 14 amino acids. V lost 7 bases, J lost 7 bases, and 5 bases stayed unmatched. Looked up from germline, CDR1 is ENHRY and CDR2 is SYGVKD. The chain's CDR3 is CAIMALAGGNEQFF. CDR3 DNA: TGTGCCATCATGGCACTAGCGGGAGGAAATGAGCAGTTCTTC.

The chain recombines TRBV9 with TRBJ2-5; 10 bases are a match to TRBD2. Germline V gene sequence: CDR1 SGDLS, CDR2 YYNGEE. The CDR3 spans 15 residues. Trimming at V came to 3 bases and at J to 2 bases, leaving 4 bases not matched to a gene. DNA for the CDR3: TGTGCCAGCAGCGACAGCGGGAGGGATCAAGAGACCCAGTACTTC. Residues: CASSDSGRDQETQYF.

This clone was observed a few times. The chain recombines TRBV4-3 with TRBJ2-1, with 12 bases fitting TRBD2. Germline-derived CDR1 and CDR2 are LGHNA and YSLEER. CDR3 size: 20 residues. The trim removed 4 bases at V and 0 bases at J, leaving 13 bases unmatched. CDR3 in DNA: TGCGCCAGCAGCCCAGCGAAACTAGCGGGAGGAGGGAGCTCCTACAATGAGCAGTTCTTC. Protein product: CASSPAKLAGGGSSYNEQFF.

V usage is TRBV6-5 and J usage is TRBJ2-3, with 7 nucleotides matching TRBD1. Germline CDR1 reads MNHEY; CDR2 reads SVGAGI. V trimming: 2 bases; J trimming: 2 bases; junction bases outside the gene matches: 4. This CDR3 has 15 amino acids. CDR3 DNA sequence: TGTGCCAGCAGTTACAGGGGGCCCCACACAGATACGCAGTATTTT. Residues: CASSYRGPHTDTQYF.

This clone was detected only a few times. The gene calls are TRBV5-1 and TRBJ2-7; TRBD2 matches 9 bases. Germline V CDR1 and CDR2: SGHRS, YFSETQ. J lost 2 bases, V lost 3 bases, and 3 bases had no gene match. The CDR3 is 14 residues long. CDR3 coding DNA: TGCGCCAGCAGCTCCGGGACTAGCACCTACGAGCAGTACTTC. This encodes CASSSGTSTYEQYF.

The CDR3 reads CASSWTGENTEAFF. The CDR3 DNA reads as TGTGCCAGCAGCTGGACAGGGGAGAACACTGAAGCTTTCTTT. The V call is TRBV5-4, the J call TRBJ1-1; 9 positions match TRBD1. The J segment lost 1 base and the V segment lost 3 bases, leaving 1 base of the junction unmatched. The CDR3 covers 14 residues. The germline CDR1 and CDR2 sequences are SGHNT and YYREEE (reference sequence).

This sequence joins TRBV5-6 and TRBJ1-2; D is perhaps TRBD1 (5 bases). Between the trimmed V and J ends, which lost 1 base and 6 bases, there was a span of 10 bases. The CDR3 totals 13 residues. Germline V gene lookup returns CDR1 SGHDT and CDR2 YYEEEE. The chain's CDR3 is CASSLQGENGYTF. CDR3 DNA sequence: TGTGCCAGCAGCTTGCAGGGAGAAAATGGCTACACCTTC. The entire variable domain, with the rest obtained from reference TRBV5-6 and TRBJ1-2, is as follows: DAGVTQSPTHLIKTRGQQVTLRCSPKSGHDTVSWYQQALGQGPQFIFQYYEEEERQRGNFPDRFSGHQFPNYSSELNVNALLLGDSALYLCASSLQGENGYTFGSGTRLTVV.

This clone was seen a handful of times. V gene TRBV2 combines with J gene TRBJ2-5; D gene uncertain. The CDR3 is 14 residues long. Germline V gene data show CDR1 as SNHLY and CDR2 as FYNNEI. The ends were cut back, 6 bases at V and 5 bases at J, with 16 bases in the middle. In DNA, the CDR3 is TGTGCCAGCAGCGCCGTCTTGTCTATGGAGACCCAGTACTTC. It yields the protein CASSAVLSMETQYF. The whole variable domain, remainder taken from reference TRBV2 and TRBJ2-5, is EPEVTQTPSHQVTQMGQEVILRCVPISNHLYFYWYRQILGQKVEFLVSFYNNEISEKSEIFDDQFSVERPDGSNFTLKIRSTKLEDSAMYFCASSAVLSMETQYFGPGTRLLVL.

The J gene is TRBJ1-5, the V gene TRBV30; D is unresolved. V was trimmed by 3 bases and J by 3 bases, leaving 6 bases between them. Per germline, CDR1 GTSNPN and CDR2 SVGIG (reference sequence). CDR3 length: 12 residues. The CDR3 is CAWSQYNQPQHF. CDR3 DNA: TGTGCCTGGAGCCAGTACAATCAGCCCCAGCATTTT.

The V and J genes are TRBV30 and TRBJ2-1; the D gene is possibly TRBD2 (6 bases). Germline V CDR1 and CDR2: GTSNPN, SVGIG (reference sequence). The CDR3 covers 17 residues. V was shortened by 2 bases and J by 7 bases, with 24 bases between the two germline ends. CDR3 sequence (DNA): TGTGCCTGGAGTACCCGTGGCCCGGGACTGTTCAGGAATGAGCAGTTCTTC. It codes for CAWSTRGPGLFRNEQFF. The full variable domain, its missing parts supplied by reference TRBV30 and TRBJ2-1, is SQTIHQWPATLVQPVGSPLSLECTVEGTSNPNLYWYRQAAGRGLQLLFYSVGIGQISSEVPQNLSASRPQDRQFILSSKKLLLSDSGFYLCAWSTRGPGLFRNEQFFGPGTRLTVL.

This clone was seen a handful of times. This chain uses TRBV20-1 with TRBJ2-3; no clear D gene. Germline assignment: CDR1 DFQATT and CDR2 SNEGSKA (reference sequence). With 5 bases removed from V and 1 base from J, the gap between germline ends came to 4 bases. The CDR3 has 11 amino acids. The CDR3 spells CSAGGTDTQYF. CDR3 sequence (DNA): TGCAGTGCTGGGGGCACAGATACGCAGTATTTT.

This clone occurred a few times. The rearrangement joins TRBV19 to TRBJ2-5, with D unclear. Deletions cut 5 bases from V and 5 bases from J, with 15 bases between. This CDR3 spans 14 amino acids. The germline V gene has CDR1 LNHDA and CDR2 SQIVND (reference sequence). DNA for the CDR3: TGTGCCAGTAGTGCCAAGCCGGGTCCGGAGACCCAGTACTTC. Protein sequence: CASSAKPGPETQYF. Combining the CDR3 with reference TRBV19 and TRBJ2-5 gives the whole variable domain DGGITQSPKYLFRKEGQNVTLSCEQNLNHDAMYWYRQDPGQGLRLIYYSQIVNDFQKGDIAEGYSVSREKKESFPLTVTSAQKNPTAFYLCASSAKPGPETQYFGPGTRLLVL.

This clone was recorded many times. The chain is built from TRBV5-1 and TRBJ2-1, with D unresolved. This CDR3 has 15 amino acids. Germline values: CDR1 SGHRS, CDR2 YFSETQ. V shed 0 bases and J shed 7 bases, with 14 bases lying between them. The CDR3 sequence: CASSLDSAVSNEQFF. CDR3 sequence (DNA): TGCGCCAGCAGCTTGGATTCCGCAGTAAGTAATGAGCAGTTCTTC.

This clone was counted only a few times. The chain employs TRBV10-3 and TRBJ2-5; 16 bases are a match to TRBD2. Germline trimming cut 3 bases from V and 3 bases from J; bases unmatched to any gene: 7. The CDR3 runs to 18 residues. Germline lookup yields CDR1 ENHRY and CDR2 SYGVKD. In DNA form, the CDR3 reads TGTGCCATCAGTGACAGTGTGGGGACTAGCGGGAGGGAAGAGACCCAGTACTTC. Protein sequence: CAISDSVGTSGREETQYF.

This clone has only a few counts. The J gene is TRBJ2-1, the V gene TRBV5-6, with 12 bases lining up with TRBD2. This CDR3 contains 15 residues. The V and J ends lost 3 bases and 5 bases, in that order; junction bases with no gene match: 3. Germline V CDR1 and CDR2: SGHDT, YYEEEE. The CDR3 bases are TGTGCCAGCAGCTGGGGACTAGCGGGTGACAATGAGCAGTTCTTC. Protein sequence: CASSWGLAGDNEQFF.

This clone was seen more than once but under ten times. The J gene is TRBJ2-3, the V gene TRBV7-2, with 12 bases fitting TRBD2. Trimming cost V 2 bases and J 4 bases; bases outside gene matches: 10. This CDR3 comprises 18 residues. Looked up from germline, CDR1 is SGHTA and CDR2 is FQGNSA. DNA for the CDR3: TGTGCCAGCAGCTTATTTTCTGGACTAGCGGGAACCCCAGATACGCAGTATTTT. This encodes CASSLFSGLAGTPDTQYF.

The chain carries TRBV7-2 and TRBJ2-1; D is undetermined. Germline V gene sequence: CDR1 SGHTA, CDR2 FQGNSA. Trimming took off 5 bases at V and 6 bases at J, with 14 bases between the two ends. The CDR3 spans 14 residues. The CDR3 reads CASSPMGSINEQFF. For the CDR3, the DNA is TGTGCCAGCAGCCCCATGGGGTCCATCAATGAGCAGTTCTTC.

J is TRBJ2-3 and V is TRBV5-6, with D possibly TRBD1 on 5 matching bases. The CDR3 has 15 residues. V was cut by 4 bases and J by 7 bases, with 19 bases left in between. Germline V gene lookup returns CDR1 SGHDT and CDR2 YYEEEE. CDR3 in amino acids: CASSPDSLHRNTQYF. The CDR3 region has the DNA TGTGCCAGCAGCCCCGACAGTCTACACAGAAATACGCAGTATTTT.

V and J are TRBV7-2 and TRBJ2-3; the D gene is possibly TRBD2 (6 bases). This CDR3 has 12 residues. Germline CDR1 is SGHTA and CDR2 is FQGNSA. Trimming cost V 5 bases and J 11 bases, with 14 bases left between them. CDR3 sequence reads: CASSPGTLGQYF. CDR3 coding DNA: TGTGCCAGCAGCCCCGGGACTCTAGGGCAGTATTTT.

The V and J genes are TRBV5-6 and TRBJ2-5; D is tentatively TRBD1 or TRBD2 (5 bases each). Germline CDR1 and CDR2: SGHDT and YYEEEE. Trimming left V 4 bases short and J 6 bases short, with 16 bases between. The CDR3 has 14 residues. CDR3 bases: TGTGCCAGCAGCCCTCGGGACGCCGGGAAGACCCAGTACTTC. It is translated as CASSPRDAGKTQYF.

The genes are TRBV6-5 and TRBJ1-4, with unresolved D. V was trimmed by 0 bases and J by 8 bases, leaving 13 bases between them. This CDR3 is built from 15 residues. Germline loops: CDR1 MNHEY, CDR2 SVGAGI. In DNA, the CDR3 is TGTGCCAGCAGTTACTCTTCGCGTCCGGGGGAAAAACTGTTTTTT. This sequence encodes CASSYSSRPGEKLFF.

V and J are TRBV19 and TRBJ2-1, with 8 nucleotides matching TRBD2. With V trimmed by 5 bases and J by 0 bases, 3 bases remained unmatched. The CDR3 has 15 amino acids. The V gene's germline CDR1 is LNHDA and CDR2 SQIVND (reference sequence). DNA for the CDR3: TGTGCCAGTAGTCTACTAGCGGCCTCCTACAATGAGCAGTTCTTC. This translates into CASSLLAASYNEQFF.

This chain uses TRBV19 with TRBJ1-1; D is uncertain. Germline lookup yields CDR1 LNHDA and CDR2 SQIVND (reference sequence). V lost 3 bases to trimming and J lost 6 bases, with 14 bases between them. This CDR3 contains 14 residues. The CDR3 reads CASSMGKSIAEAFF. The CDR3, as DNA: TGTGCCAGTAGTATGGGGAAATCGATAGCTGAAGCTTTCTTT.